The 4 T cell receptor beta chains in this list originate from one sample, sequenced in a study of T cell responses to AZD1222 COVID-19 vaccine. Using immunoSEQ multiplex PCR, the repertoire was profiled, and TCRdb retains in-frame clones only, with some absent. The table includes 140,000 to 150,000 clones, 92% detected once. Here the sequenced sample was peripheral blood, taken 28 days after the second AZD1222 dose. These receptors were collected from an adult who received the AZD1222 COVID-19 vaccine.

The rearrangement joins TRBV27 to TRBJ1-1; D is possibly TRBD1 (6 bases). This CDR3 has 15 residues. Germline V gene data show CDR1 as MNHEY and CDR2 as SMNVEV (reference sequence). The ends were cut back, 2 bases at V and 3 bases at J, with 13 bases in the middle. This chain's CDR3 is CASSLQGFGDTEAFF. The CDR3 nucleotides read TGTGCCAGCAGTTTACAGGGGTTTGGTGACACTGAAGCTTTCTTT.

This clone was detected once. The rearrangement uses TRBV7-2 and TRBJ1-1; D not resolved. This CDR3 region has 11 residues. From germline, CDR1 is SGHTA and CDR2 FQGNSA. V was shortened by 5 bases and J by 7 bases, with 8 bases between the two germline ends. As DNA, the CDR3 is TGTGCCAGCAGCCGAGACTTTGAAGCTTTCTTT. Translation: CASSRDFEAFF.

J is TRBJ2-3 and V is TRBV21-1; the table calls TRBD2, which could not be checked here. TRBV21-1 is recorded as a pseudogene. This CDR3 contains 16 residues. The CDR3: CASSKGWKERTDTQYF. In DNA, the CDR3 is TGTGCCAGCAGCAAAGGGTGGAAGGAGCGCACAGATACGCAGTATTTT.

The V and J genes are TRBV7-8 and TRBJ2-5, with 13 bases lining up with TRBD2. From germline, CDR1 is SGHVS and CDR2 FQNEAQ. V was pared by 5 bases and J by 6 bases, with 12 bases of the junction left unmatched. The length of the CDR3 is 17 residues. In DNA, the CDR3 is TGTGCCAGCAGCCCCCCCACCGGGACTAGCGGGGAACAGACCCAGTACTTC. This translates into CASSPPTGTSGEQTQYF.